A single sample gave rise to the 2 T cell receptor beta chains below, sequenced in a study of graft-versus-host responses after intestinal transplantation. Clones were sequenced by immunoSEQ multiplex PCR, and TCRdb holds only the in-frame ones, with some missing. The sample has roughly 69,000 clones; 85% to 95% are singletons. The antigens for these receptors are not known. The sequencing used unstimulated CD8+ T cells sorted from spleen or lymph node cells, collected before transplant. These TCRs come from a human donor who was the organ donor for an intestinal transplant.

The chain uses TRBV11-3 and TRBJ2-7; 9 bases fit TRBD1. V gave up 4 bases and J gave up 3 bases; unmatched junction bases: 7. The germline CDR1 and CDR2 sequences are SGHNT and YENEEA. The CDR3 is 15 amino acids. CDR3 region: CASSWEDRGLYEQYF. CDR3 in DNA: TGTGCCAGCAGCTGGGAGGACAGGGGCCTCTACGAGCAGTACTTC.

V is TRBV28 and J is TRBJ1-1; D may be TRBD1 (5 bases). CDR3 size: 12 residues. CDR1 is MDHEN and CDR2 is SYDVKM in the germline V gene. V lost 5 bases and J 8 bases, leaving 12 bases between the germline ends. The CDR3 DNA is TGTGCCAGCAGTCCCGCTGGGGCAGAAGCTTTCTTT. Protein product: CASSPAGAEAFF.